This T cell receptor (beta chain) was captured by sequencing in a study of control samples from healthy donors and cancer patients (TCRdb year 2020). On this clone: Its target antigen remains unknown. Within one base of it there is no much larger clone, and no base qualities were kept.

The library came from the immunoSEQ multiplex PCR assay. TCRdb took this table from immuneACCESS and kept in-frame rearrangements with V and J called. Such tables lack part of the clones; where checked against another copy, unresolved V genes explain under half of the gap, and the rest is unexplained. The sample data list more than 100,000 clones, and around 90% of these were observed just once. Together, the top ten hold just over 8.5% of the sample. In the germline V gene, CDR1 corresponds to MGHRA and CDR2 to YSYEKL. The CDR3 has 20 amino acids, counting the end cysteine and phenylalanine. CDR3 DNA is the only sequence kept; it has 60 bases, read in frame from the first base. Trimming takes 0 bases from V and 1 base from J, and the germline ends sit 19 bases apart.

The chain employs TRBV4-1 and TRBJ1-6; no D segment can be confidently identified. The specimen was blood. The receptor comes from a man between 18 and 29 years old in good health. The nucleotide sequence is TGCGCCAGCAGCCAAGATAGGTCAGCGGGAGTAGGGTCCTATAATTCACCCCTCCACTTT. The resulting protein is CASSQDRSAGVGSYNSPLHF.